Listed below are T cell receptor beta chains from one sample, sequenced in a study of blood T cell repertoires in COVID-19. Measured with immunoSEQ multiplex PCR; TCRdb has only the in-frame clones, and not every one. The sample has over 350,000 clones, about 86% seen once. What was sequenced was PBMCs or T cells enriched from blood (not recorded which). The receptor source for this set is a woman aged 45-65 years who had recovered from COVID-19. CDR3s include the opening cysteine and the closing phenylalanine or tryptophan. Fields, in order: V gene, J gene, clone size, D gene, CDR3 DNA, CDR3 protein. A D gene is named only where the DNA matches it firmly. Clone size is stated in some rows and not others, as once, few, many or a class when expanded.

TRBV3-1/TRBV3-2	TRBJ2-5	.	.	TGTGCCAGCAGCCTCCGGGACTGGATACAAGAGACCCAGTACTTC	CASSLRDWIQETQYF
TRBV6-4	TRBJ2-7	.	.	TGTGCCAGCAGTGACCCCCTTTATGGGCAGGGCTCCTACGAGCAGTACTTC	CASSDPLYGQGSYEQYF
TRBV11-3	TRBJ1-1	.	TRBD1	TGTGCCAGCCAAGGGGGGCAGGGGGTCGGGTTGACTGAAGCTTTCTTT	CASQGGQGVGLTEAFF
TRBV5-1	TRBJ2-1	.	.	TGCGCCAGCAGCTTGGAAGACAGGACTCTGGAGCAGTTCTTC	CASSLEDRTLEQFF
TRBV7-9	TRBJ2-5	.	.	TGTGCCAGCGGGACATTCGGAACCCAAGAGACCCAGTACTTC	CASGTFGTQETQYF
TRBV2	TRBJ1-6	.	.	TGTGCCAGCTCCCCGCGGGGACGGATGAGCTCCTATAATTCACCCCTCCACTTT	CASSPRGRMSSYNSPLHF
TRBV7-2	TRBJ2-7	.	.	TGTGCCAGCAGCTTCTCTCTCGGGGTCTCCTACGAGCAGTACTTC	CASSFSLGVSYEQYF
TRBV15	TRBJ1-4	.	.	TGTGCCACCAGCACTTCCCTACAGTCAACTAATGAAAAACTGTTTTTT	CATSTSLQSTNEKLFF
TRBV5-1	TRBJ1-4	.	.	TGCGCCAGCAGCCCGGGATTAGGTAATGAAAAACTGTTTTTT	CASSPGLGNEKLFF
TRBV6-5	TRBJ1-5	.	.	TGTGCCAGCAGCTCGGGACATCAGGGCAATCAGCCCCAGCATTTT	CASSSGHQGNQPQHF
TRBV2	TRBJ2-5	.	.	TGTGCCACTGTCGGACTACGAAAGACCCAGTACTTC	CATVGLRKTQYF
TRBV7-3	TRBJ2-1	.	TRBD2	TGTGCCAGCAGCGCGACTAGCGGTCCATCCTACAATGAGCAGTTCTTC	CASSATSGPSYNEQFF
TRBV6-5	TRBJ2-7	.	TRBD1	TGTGCCAGCAATCCGACAGGGCAATACGAGCAGTACTTC	CASNPTGQYEQYF
TRBV3-1/TRBV3-2	TRBJ1-1	.	.	TGTGCCAGCAGCCACGCGGGAATGGACACTGAAGCTTTCTTT	CASSHAGMDTEAFF
TRBV7-2	TRBJ1-2	.	TRBD1	TGTGCCAGCAGTTCAACCTGGGACAGGGGGCATGATGGCTACACCTTC	CASSSTWDRGHDGYTF
TRBV6-5	TRBJ2-1	.	.	TGTGCCAGCAAATGGGCCAATGAGCAGTTCTTC	CASKWANEQFF
TRBV4-1	TRBJ1-5	.	.	TGCGCCAGCAGCCACGCCGAGGGGGGGATCCAGCCCCAGCATTTT	CASSHAEGGIQPQHF
TRBV10-2	TRBJ1-1	.	.	TGCGCCAGCAGTGATTCAGGGCTGAACACTGAAGCTTTCTTT	CASSDSGLNTEAFF
TRBV6-4	TRBJ2-2	once	.	TGTGCCAGCAGTGACCCTACCGGAGGGTCCGGGGAGCTGTTTTTT	CASSDPTGGSGELFF
TRBV20-1	TRBJ1-1	.	.	TGCAGTGCTAGAGTCGTCACTGAAGCTTTCTTT	CSARVVTEAFF
TRBV18	TRBJ2-1	once	TRBD1	TGTGCCAGCTCACCAGCGCACAGGGGGCCTGTGGATGAGCAGTTCTTC	CASSPAHRGPVDEQFF
TRBV19	TRBJ1-5	.	TRBD1	TGTGCCAGTAGTATCAACGACAGGGGAAATCAGCCCCAGCATTTT	CASSINDRGNQPQHF
TRBV6-5	TRBJ1-4	.	.	TGTGCGGGACTCTCAGGGACTCCGAATGAAAAACTGTTTTTT	CAGLSGTPNEKLFF
TRBV11-3	TRBJ1-1	.	.	TGTGCCAGCAGCTTTACAGGGAACACTGAAGCTTTCTTT	CASSFTGNTEAFF